This T cell receptor beta chain is drawn from a study of blood T cell repertoires in COVID-19. The wider study: The study drew acute and convalescent COVID-19 samples from the United States, Italy and Spain. The cDNA or gDNA used as material had been derived from T cells, B-cell-depleted T cells, or PBMCs.

Source study methods: Amplified reference gene primers provided the basis for estimating nucleated cell counts. Method: immunoSEQ multiplex PCR; TCRdb's copy keeps in-frame clones and lacks some. V, J and clone size were drawn from that table, and D and trimming were deduced from the DNA. The sample shows nearly 350,000 clones, around 91% of them seen only once. The V end was cut by 4 bases, the J end by 1 base, with 16 bases between. Germline CDR1 is SNHLY and CDR2 is FYNNEI. CDR3 length: 17 amino acids. The source is a woman aged 18-30 years who had recovered from COVID-19. The sample taken for sequencing was peripheral blood. This rearrangement joins TRBV2 to TRBJ2-2; a possible D gene is TRBD1 (5 bases). The CDR3 region has the DNA TGTGCCAGCAGTGCGGGCAGGGCATTGTGGAACACCGGGGAGCTGTTTTTT. Residues: CASSAGRALWNTGELFF.